These 17 T cell receptor beta chains share one sample of origin, sequenced in a study of blood T cell repertoires in COVID-19. Sequenced by immunoSEQ multiplex PCR; TCRdb stores in-frame clones only, minus some. The sample lists roughly 80,000 clones; around 74% were seen once. Sequencing was carried out using peripheral blood. The receptor set was obtained from a human donor in a cohort sampled during active COVID-19.

J is TRBJ1-1 and V is TRBV5-1, with 12 nucleotides matching TRBD1. Germline CDR1 and CDR2: SGHRS and YFSETQ. J gave up 8 bases and V 4 bases, and 6 bases lay outside the gene matches. CDR3 length: 14 residues. The CDR3 loop is CASSPGTGGWEAFF. The CDR3 nucleotides read TGCGCCAGCAGCCCCGGGACAGGGGGCTGGGAAGCTTTCTTT.

The chain joins TRBV9 to TRBJ2-2; TRBD1 aligns across 7 bases. V shed 4 bases, J shed 2 bases, and the junction held 8 bases outside the gene matches. Germline CDR1 SGDLS, CDR2 YYNGEE. The length of the CDR3 is 16 residues. The CDR3 sequence is CASSRTGQINTGELFF. For the CDR3, the DNA is TGTGCCAGCAGCCGGACGGGACAGATAAACACCGGGGAGCTGTTTTTT.

The V call is TRBV5-4, the J call TRBJ1-2; D possibly corresponds to TRBD1 (5 bases). CDR1 and CDR2 from the germline V gene are SGHNT and YYREEE (reference sequence). The CDR3 totals 13 residues. V lost 0 bases and J lost 8, with 11 bases in between. The CDR3 nucleotides read TGTGCCAGCAGCTTGGAATGGGGGGGAGGCTACACCTTC. It translates to CASSLEWGGGYTF.

The gene calls are TRBV28 and TRBJ2-7; D perhaps matches TRBD1 (5 bases). Germline CDR1 is MDHEN and CDR2 is SYDVKM. This CDR3 is 17 amino acids long. V gave up 2 bases and J gave up 7 bases, with 24 bases separating them. CDR3 coding DNA: TGTGCCAGCAGTTTAGTGGCAGGGAACTTGCCTTTTGGAGAGCAGTACTTC. Amino acid sequence: CASSLVAGNLPFGEQYF. The full variable domain, in which reference TRBV28 and TRBJ2-7 provide the parts outside the CDR3, is DVKVTQSSRYLVKRTGEKVFLECVQDMDHENMFWYRQDPGLGLRLIYFSYDVKMKEKGDIPEGYSVSREKKERFSLILESASTNQTSMYLCASSLVAGNLPFGEQYFGPGTRLTVT.

This clone has just a few counts. The chain recombines TRBV4-1 with TRBJ1-6; D not certain. The CDR3 contains 17 residues. Per germline, CDR1 MGHRA and CDR2 YSYEKL. V gave up 3 bases and J gave up 0 bases, with 12 bases separating them. The CDR3 DNA sequence: TGCGCCAGCAGCCAGCGGCACCCCAGCTCCTATAATTCACCCCTCCACTTT. This gives the protein CASSQRHPSSYNSPLHF.

The chain is built from TRBV5-1 and TRBJ2-5, with TRBD1 as a possible D gene (6 bases). The CDR3 contains 15 residues. Germline CDR1 and CDR2: SGHRS and YFSETQ. Deletions cut 0 bases from V and 1 base from J, with 10 bases between. Here the CDR3 reads CASSLGPRGQETQYF. CDR3 bases: TGCGCCAGCAGCTTGGGCCCCAGGGGCCAAGAGACCCAGTACTTC.

The chain combines TRBV29-1 with TRBJ2-5; perhaps TRBD2 as D (7 bases). Deletions cut 6 bases from V and 4 bases from J, with 12 bases between. CDR1 and CDR2 from the germline V gene are SQVTM and ANQGSEA. The CDR3 has 12 residues. The CDR3 reads CSVARGAETQYF. CDR3 in DNA: TGCAGCGTCGCACGGGGGGCAGAGACCCAGTACTTC.

The chain joins TRBV29-1 to TRBJ2-1; 10 bases match TRBD2. CDR3 length equals 15 residues. V gave up 8 bases and J gave up 6 bases; unmatched junction bases: 13. Germline loops: CDR1 SQVTM, CDR2 ANQGSEA. The DNA of the CDR3 is TGCAGCTTGTCCTCGAGCGGGGGGGCCGTCAATGAGCAGTTCTTC. Translation gives CSLSSSGGAVNEQFF.

The V call is TRBV28, the J call TRBJ2-5, with D tentatively TRBD1 (6 bases). The germline V and J ends were trimmed by 5 bases and 4 bases, with 20 bases remaining between them. Germline V lookup: CDR1 MDHEN, CDR2 SYDVKM. The CDR3 has 16 residues. Here the CDR3 DNA reads TGTGCCAGCAGTCCCCCTGGACAGTTCCGGAGAGAGACCCAGTACTTC. Residues: CASSPPGQFRRETQYF.

The V and J genes are TRBV5-4 and TRBJ2-7, with 7 bases identical to TRBD2. V dropped 3 bases and J dropped 4; count of bases not matched to a gene: 1. Germline V lookup: CDR1 SGHNT, CDR2 YYREEE (reference sequence). The CDR3 sequence is 12 residues long. CDR3 DNA: TGTGCCAGCAGCTGGGGGGGGTACGAGCAGTACTTC. Protein product: CASSWGGYEQYF.

The chain recombines TRBV18 with TRBJ1-4; the D gene is possibly TRBD1 (5 bases). V lost 3 bases, J lost 7 bases, and 15 bases lay in between. The CDR3 loop spans 15 amino acids. Germline V gene data show CDR1 as KGHSH and CDR2 as LQKENI. CDR3: CASSPSRDSGEKLFF. The CDR3 DNA reads as TGTGCCAGCTCACCTTCCCGGGACTCCGGTGAAAAACTGTTTTTT. The full variable domain, in which reference TRBV18 and TRBJ1-4 provide the parts outside the CDR3, is NAGVMQNPRHLVRRRGQEARLRCSPMKGHSHVYWYRQLPEEGLKFMVYLQKENIIDESGMPKERFSAEFPKEGPSILRIQQVVRGDSAAYFCASSPSRDSGEKLFFGSGTQLSVL.

Points on this clone: The same CDR3 arises from other DNA sequences in this sample as well. The chain uses TRBV28 and TRBJ2-1; D gene ambiguous. The CDR3 is 13 amino acids. V lost 7 bases and J lost 0, with 7 bases in between. Germline CDR1 is MDHEN and CDR2 is SYDVKM. CDR3 sequence reads: CASNSFSYNEQFF. The CDR3 bases are TGTGCCAGCAATTCCTTCTCCTACAATGAGCAGTTCTTC.

J is TRBJ2-7 and V is TRBV5-1, with D possibly matching TRBD2 (6 bases). Germline V gene data show CDR1 as SGHRS and CDR2 as YFSETQ. Between the trimmed V and J ends, which lost 3 bases and 6 bases, there was a span of 16 bases. The CDR3 loop spans 14 amino acids. The CDR3 spells CASSSAWGVGEQYF. The DNA for the CDR3 is TGCGCCAGCAGCTCCGCCTGGGGGGTTGGCGAGCAGTACTTC. The entire variable domain, with the rest obtained from reference TRBV5-1 and TRBJ2-7, is as follows: KAGVTQTPRYLIKTRGQQVTLSCSPISGHRSVSWYQQTPGQGLQFLFEYFSETQRNKGNFPGRFSGRQFSNSRSEMNVSTLELGDSALYLCASSSAWGVGEQYFGPGTRLTVT.

The chain couples TRBV6-2 or TRBV6-3 to TRBJ1-1; 7 bases match TRBD1. The CDR3 sequence is 17 residues long. CDR1 and CDR2 from the germline V gene are MNHEY and SVGEGT. V lost 5 bases and J lost 5; bases outside the gene matches: 17. CDR3 region: CASSDRDSYLKQTEAFF. The CDR3 bases are TGTGCCAGCAGTGATCGGGACAGTTACTTAAAACAAACTGAAGCTTTCTTT.

As to this clone: At one end the junction does not follow the germline gene, possibly because of a read error. The chain links TRBV2 to TRBJ2-4; 7 positions agree with TRBD1. CDR3 size: 13 residues. Germline values: CDR1 SNHLY, CDR2 FYNNEI. The CDR3 here is CASTGTAQNIQYF. The DNA for the CDR3 is TGTGCCAGCACTGGGACAGCCCAAAACATTCAGTACTTC.

DNA of the CDR3: TGTGCCAGCAGGGAACTAGCGGGGGGGTCCTACGAGCAGTACTTC. As protein: CASRELAGGSYEQYF. The rearrangement uses TRBV2 and TRBJ2-7, with 13 nucleotides matching TRBD2. There are 15 residues in the CDR3. The V and J ends lost 6 bases and 1 base, in that order; junction bases with no gene match: 3. CDR1 is SNHLY, CDR2 FYNNEI, per germline. The full variable domain, rest sourced from reference TRBV2 and TRBJ2-7, is EPEVTQTPSHQVTQMGQEVILRCVPISNHLYFYWYRQILGQKVEFLVSFYNNEISEKSEIFDDQFSVERPDGSNFTLKIRSTKLEDSAMYFCASRELAGGSYEQYFGPGTRLTVT.

The chain uses TRBV5-4 and TRBJ1-1, with TRBD1 identical over 8 bases. CDR1 is SGHNT, CDR2 YYREEE, per germline (reference sequence). V shed 4 bases and J 0 bases; nucleotides not matched to a gene: 5. This CDR3 region has 15 residues. The CDR3 sequence is CASSGNRGMNTEAFF. CDR3 DNA sequence: TGTGCCAGCAGCGGAAACAGGGGGATGAACACTGAAGCTTTCTTT.